The T cell receptor beta chain described here comes from a study of regulatory T cells in long-lasting Graves disease. Study at large: Graves' patients, newly diagnosed, had taken antithyroid drugs under 3 months.

Time point noted: newly diagnosed GD, antithyroid drugs for less than 3 months. PBMC-extracted RNA yielded the TCR library. Diagnosing Graves' disease relied on the American Thyroid Association guidelines. Construction of TCR beta libraries relied on iRepertoire HTBI primers and on Arm-PCR targeting CDR3 regions. Using its own MiXCR run on the multiplex PCR reads, TCRdb lists one record per CDR3 protein. The table lists 250,000 or so distinct CDR3 sequences, 20% to 25% of them singletons. This clonotype was seen many times. Germline V gene sequence: CDR1 SGHRS, CDR2 YFSETQ. CDR3 size: 14 residues. Trimming stripped 1 base from V and 1 base from J, with 8 bases between.

Specimen: peripheral blood mononuclear cells (PBMCs), collected at new diagnosis, from a patient treated with antithyroid drugs. This chain connects TRBV5-1 to TRBJ1-1; unclear D gene. The clonotype comes from a female donor with Graves disease. For the CDR3, the DNA is TGCGCCAGCAGCTTGTCGGGCCCGAACACTGAAGCTTTCTTT. As protein: CASSLSGPNTEAFF. Full variable domain (outside the CDR3, taken from reference TRBV5-1 and TRBJ1-1): KAGVTQTPRYLIKTRGQQVTLSCSPISGHRSVSWYQQTPGQGLQFLFEYFSETQRNKGNFPGRFSGRQFSNSRSEMNVSTLELGDSALYLCASSLSGPNTEAFFGQGTRLTVV.